A selection of T cell receptor beta chains follows, all from one sample in a study of cytomegalovirus exposure and HLA in healthy donors. Here immunoSEQ multiplex PCR was the method, and the copy in TCRdb shows in-frame clones only, minus some. This sample has 95,000 to 100,000 clones, with 85% found just once. Sequenced input: PBMCs. These receptors were obtained from a man younger than 45 in good health and CMV-seronegative. The CDR3 runs from the conserved cysteine through the conserved F or W. Fields, in order: V gene, J gene, clone size, CDR3 protein. Clone size, where shown, is once, few, many, or a class for clones that have expanded.

TRBV15	TRBJ2-1	.	CATSRERLARGDNEQFF
TRBV6-5	TRBJ1-5	.	CASSFSQRNQPQHF
TRBV4-3	TRBJ1-2	.	CASSPHLGVYGYTF
TRBV2	TRBJ1-2	.	CASSLKYATGTGENGYTF
TRBV6-5	TRBJ2-5	.	CASRTGTVWETQYF
TRBV15	TRBJ2-5	.	CATSRVPAGGQETQYF
TRBV7-9	TRBJ1-1	.	CASSLVGSGSEAFF
TRBV5-1	TRBJ2-1	.	CASSLAAGNNEQFF
TRBV30	TRBJ1-6	.	CAWRQGLRVRNSPLHF
TRBV6-1	TRBJ2-2	few	CASSTDRERAGELFF
TRBV10-3	TRBJ2-5	.	CAIRSGSGVGETQYF
TRBV5-6	TRBJ2-5	once	CASSWDRTYQETQYF
TRBV9	TRBJ2-7	few	CASSVSPTSYEQYF
TRBV6-5	TRBJ2-7	.	CAGSLNSGRYHEQYF
TRBV5-4	TRBJ1-2	.	CASSRQGQWTENYGYTF
TRBV5-6	TRBJ2-1	.	CARTLFNRDRDYNEQFF
TRBV6-1	TRBJ1-2	.	CASSLDRANYGYTF
TRBV6-5	TRBJ2-5	.	CASSPAGTKQETQYF
TRBV9	TRBJ1-5	.	CASSVGPEGSNQPQHF
TRBV19	TRBJ1-5	once	CASTHMGGQPQHF
TRBV4-1	TRBJ1-5	.	CASSQGANANQPQHF
TRBV6-1	TRBJ2-6	few	CASSEIGLAGVGANVLTF
TRBV5-4	TRBJ2-5	.	CASSSLAGGYQETQYF
TRBV2	TRBJ1-5	once	CASRDDRGNQPQHF
TRBV14	TRBJ1-4	.	CASSPFTGRKKLFF
TRBV2	TRBJ1-1	.	CATADRVQNTEAFF
TRBV28	TRBJ2-7	.	CASRPGGGSGYEQYF
TRBV10-3	TRBJ2-7	.	CAISDGRGSYEQYF
TRBV29-1	TRBJ2-2	.	CSGKGGNTGELFF
TRBV6-5	TRBJ1-5	.	CASSYRQSGQPQHF
TRBV5-4	TRBJ2-1	few	CASSFSLDRGDEQFF
TRBV5-6	TRBJ1-2	.	CASSSFPYGYTF
TRBV2	TRBJ1-1	.	CASSETQGAAFF
TRBV10-3	TRBJ2-5	.	CAIRPGTGTSGETQYF
TRBV5-4	TRBJ2-1	.	CASSSLTGDYNEQFF